These 30 T cell receptor beta chains came from one sample sequenced in a study of T cells in localized non-small cell lung cancer. TCRdb's table, derived via immunoSEQ multiplex PCR, lists solely in-frame clones and lacks some. The data contain tens of thousands of clones, roughly 86% of them seen just once; the ten biggest clones take up about 16%. Sample: peripheral blood, taken before any cancer treatment. The source is a man aged 35-69 years with stage I squamous cell lung carcinoma.

The CDR3 reads CASSLGDRVLINIQYF. DNA of the CDR3: TGTGCCAGCAGCTTAGGGGACAGGGTTTTAATAAACATTCAGTACTTC. The chain has TRBV7-4 and TRBJ2-4, with TRBD1 matching 9 bases. Germline assignment: CDR1 SGHVT and CDR2 SQSDAQ. The CDR3 spans 16 residues. With 1 base clipped from V and 6 bases from J, the junction kept 7 bases outside the gene matches. Full variable domain (remainder filled in from reference TRBV7-4 and TRBJ2-4): GAGVSQSPRYKVAKRGRDVALRCDSISGHVTLYWYRQTLGQGSEVLTYSQSDAQRDKSGRPSGRFSAERPERSVSTLKIQRTEQGDSAVYLCASSLGDRVLINIQYFGAGTRLSVL.

CDR3 region: CASSSATSSADTQYF. The CDR3 coding sequence is TGCGCCAGCAGCTCAGCGACTAGCTCCGCAGATACGCAGTATTTT. This chain connects TRBV5-1 to TRBJ2-3; 7 bases align to TRBD2. CDR1 is SGHRS and CDR2 is YFSETQ in the germline V gene. The CDR3 is 15 amino acids. The ends lost 3 bases at V and 4 bases at J; junction bases unmatched: 8.

The rearrangement links TRBV5-1 to TRBJ1-6; D uncertain. With 0 bases removed from V and 3 bases from J, the gap between germline ends came to 4 bases. CDR1 and CDR2 (germline): SGHRS, YFSETQ. CDR3 length equals 14 residues. The CDR3 protein is CASSLEHYNSPLHF. The CDR3 region has the DNA TGCGCCAGCAGCTTGGAACACTATAATTCACCCCTCCACTTT.

This rearrangement joins TRBV11-2 to TRBJ2-7; D remains unclear. CDR1 SGHAT and CDR2 FQNNGV come from the germline V gene. Trimming left V 5 bases short and J 5 bases short, with 16 bases between. The CDR3 covers 14 residues. CDR3 protein: CASSTPRLAHEQYF. The DNA for the CDR3 is TGTGCCAGCAGCACTCCCCGACTCGCCCACGAGCAGTACTTC.

The chain links TRBV6-1 to TRBJ1-4; TRBD1 agrees at 10 bases. The CDR3 contains 14 residues. V trimming: 7 bases; J trimming: 7 bases; junction bases outside the gene matches: 6. Looked up from germline, CDR1 is MNHNS and CDR2 is SASEGT. In DNA, the CDR3 is TGTGCCAGCAAGACAGGGGGCGCGTTTGAAAAACTGTTTTTT. It encodes CASKTGGAFEKLFF.

The chain is built from TRBV4-3 and TRBJ2-1; D is undetermined. V was trimmed by 1 base and J by 0 bases, leaving 10 bases between them. The length of the CDR3 is 16 residues. The germline gives CDR1 LGHNA, CDR2 YSLEER. The CDR3 bases are TGCGCCAGCAGCCAAGTGTTGTCTACCTCCTACAATGAGCAGTTCTTC. Translated, it gives CASSQVLSTSYNEQFF.

CDR3 sequence reads: CASSPGQLGGNEKLFF. The CDR3 DNA is TGCGCCAGCAGCCCGGGGCAACTGGGCGGGAATGAAAAACTGTTTTTT. The V call is TRBV5-1, the J call TRBJ1-4; the D gene is possibly TRBD1 (5 bases). V was clipped by 4 bases and J by 5 bases, with 18 bases between them. Germline V gene lookup returns CDR1 SGHRS and CDR2 YFSETQ. CDR3 size: 16 residues.

This sequence joins TRBV18 and TRBJ1-1, with D maybe TRBD1 (6 bases). This CDR3 has 14 residues. V was cut by 5 bases and J by 2 bases, with 12 bases left in between. The germline gives CDR1 KGHSH, CDR2 LQKENI. The CDR3 nucleotides read TGTGCCAGCTCAAACAACAGGGAAAACACTGAAGCTTTCTTT. Protein sequence: CASSNNRENTEAFF.

This chain connects TRBV7-2 to TRBJ2-7; possibly TRBD1 for D (6 bases). The germline V gene encodes CDR1 SGHTA and CDR2 FQGNSA. CDR3 length: 13 residues. Between the trimmed V and J ends, which lost 5 bases and 5 bases, there was a span of 13 bases. The CDR3 protein is CASSIPGVHEQYF. The CDR3 DNA is TGTGCCAGCAGCATACCAGGGGTCCACGAGCAGTACTTC.

The gene calls are TRBV27 and TRBJ1-4; 7 bases map to TRBD1. Germline V gene lookup returns CDR1 MNHEY and CDR2 SMNVEV (reference sequence). The CDR3 covers 14 residues. Trimming took 6 bases from V and 7 from J; bases not matched to a gene: 8. The CDR3 sequence is CASSLGTEPEKLFF. In DNA, the CDR3 is TGTGCCAGCAGCCTCGGGACAGAACCTGAAAAACTGTTTTTT.

V usage is TRBV7-9 and J usage is TRBJ2-5, with D perhaps matching TRBD1 or TRBD2 (5 bases each). There are 15 residues in the CDR3. Trimming took off 3 bases at V and 5 bases at J, with 16 bases between the two ends. The germline V gene encodes CDR1 SEHNR and CDR2 FQNEAQ (reference sequence). CDR3 residues: CASSFGLAGTETQYF. CDR3 nucleotide sequence: TGTGCCAGCAGCTTTGGGCTCGCAGGGACGGAGACCCAGTACTTC.

This chain connects TRBV28 to TRBJ1-5; 7 nucleotides match TRBD1. V shed 7 bases and J 2 bases; nucleotides not matched to a gene: 8. The CDR3 length is 15 residues. The germline CDR1 and CDR2 sequences are MDHEN and SYDVKM. The CDR3 loop reads CASIPGTGGNQPQHF. DNA for the CDR3: TGTGCCAGCATCCCCGGAACAGGGGGCAATCAGCCCCAGCATTTT.

The CDR3 coding sequence is TGTGCCAGCAGCGTACAGGGTGTCTACACCTTC. This codes for CASSVQGVYTF. V and J are TRBV9 and TRBJ1-2; D perhaps matches TRBD1 (5 bases). There are 11 residues in the CDR3. Germline assignment: CDR1 SGDLS and CDR2 YYNGEE. Trimming removed 1 base at V and 10 bases at J, with 8 bases between.

The V call is TRBV7-8, the J call TRBJ2-3; 10 nucleotides agree with TRBD2. Trimming cost V 1 base and J 4 bases; bases outside gene matches: 8. The CDR3 consists of 17 residues. Germline V gene data show CDR1 as SGHVS and CDR2 as FQNEAQ. CDR3: CASSLGYIAGGPDTQYF. The CDR3 DNA reads TGTGCCAGCAGCTTAGGATACATAGCGGGGGGCCCAGATACGCAGTATTTT.

The rearrangement links TRBV28 to TRBJ2-1, with D unresolved. This CDR3 has 14 amino acids. V lost 2 bases and J 0 bases, leaving 5 bases between the germline ends. Germline V CDR1 and CDR2: MDHEN, SYDVKM. The chain's CDR3 is CASSLVGSYNEQFF. The CDR3 DNA is TGTGCCAGCAGTTTAGTAGGCTCCTACAATGAGCAGTTCTTC.

This chain links TRBV7-2 with TRBJ2-7, with no clear D. This CDR3 is 15 amino acids long. Looked up from germline, CDR1 is SGHTA and CDR2 is FQGNSA. Trimming left V 5 bases short and J 2 bases short, with 16 bases between. The CDR3 region is CASSLTGLGAYEQYF. CDR3 DNA: TGTGCCAGCAGCCTTACCGGTTTAGGCGCCTACGAGCAGTACTTC.

Remarks on this clone: Compared with germline, one end of the junction differs, possibly owing to a read error. The chain employs TRBV4-2 and TRBJ2-7; 9 positions match TRBD1. Germline loops: CDR1 LGHNA, CDR2 YNFKEQ. The CDR3 spans 15 residues. The CDR3, as DNA: TGTGCCAGCAGCCAAGTTAGGACAGGGGACCACGAGCAGTGCTTC. Protein product: CASSQVRTGDHEQCF.

This clone was counted only a few times. J is TRBJ1-1 and V is TRBV4-1; TRBD1 matches at 9 bases. The length of the CDR3 is 16 residues. Trimming cost V 4 bases and J 2 bases; bases outside gene matches: 8. The germline CDR1 and CDR2 sequences are MGHRA and YSYEKL. CDR3: CASSPPDRGSNTEAFF. Written as DNA, the CDR3 is TGCGCCAGCAGCCCCCCGGACAGGGGAAGTAACACTGAAGCTTTCTTT.

The chain joins TRBV6-1 to TRBJ2-3, with D uncertain. This CDR3 contains 13 residues. Germline lookup yields CDR1 MNHNS and CDR2 SASEGT. V lost 1 base to trimming and J lost 2 bases, with 4 bases between them. The CDR3, as DNA: TGTGCCAGCAGTGAAGAAGACACAGATACGCAGTATTTT. Residues: CASSEEDTDTQYF.

V and J are TRBV7-2 and TRBJ2-2; 11 nucleotides match TRBD2. There are 16 residues in the CDR3. Germline V CDR1 and CDR2: SGHTA, FQGNSA. Unmatched junction bases numbered 7, after V lost 1 base and J lost 9 bases. CDR3 sequence: CASSLVRGTSGRELFF. CDR3 sequence (DNA): TGTGCCAGCAGCTTAGTCCGGGGGACTAGCGGTCGGGAGCTGTTTTTT.

The V and J genes are TRBV5-6 and TRBJ1-2; 7 nucleotides line up with TRBD1. CDR1 is SGHDT and CDR2 is YYEEEE in the germline V gene. This CDR3 has 14 residues. The trim removed 2 bases at V and 6 bases at J, leaving 7 bases unmatched. CDR3: CASSFSDRTNGYTF. The CDR3, as DNA: TGTGCCAGCAGCTTTTCGGACAGGACCAATGGCTACACCTTC.

The chain uses TRBV10-3 and TRBJ1-2, with 11 nucleotides matching TRBD1. V dropped 2 bases and J dropped 8; count of bases not matched to a gene: 7. In germline, CDR1 is ENHRY, CDR2 SYGVKD. The CDR3 extends over 15 amino acids. CDR3 region: CAISETGQGARGYTF. CDR3 DNA: TGTGCCATCAGTGAGACCGGACAGGGGGCGCGAGGCTACACCTTC.

This rearrangement joins TRBV19 to TRBJ1-3; 8 bases align to TRBD1. Germline V gene sequence: CDR1 LNHDA, CDR2 SQIVND (reference sequence). The ends lost 6 bases at V and 0 bases at J; junction bases unmatched: 7. CDR3 length: 16 residues. DNA for the CDR3: TGTGCCAGTAGAAGGGGACAGGAGAGCTCTGGAAACACCATATATTTT. This sequence encodes CASRRGQESSGNTIYF.

The chain has TRBV29-1 and TRBJ1-2; the match to TRBD1 covers 8 bases. CDR1 is SQVTM, CDR2 ANQGSEA, per germline. This CDR3 has 11 amino acids. The ends lost 7 bases at V and 8 bases at J; junction bases unmatched: 6. The CDR3 nucleotides read TGCAGCGAAGGACAGGGAGCGGGCTACACCTTC. This encodes CSEGQGAGYTF.

The rearrangement links TRBV7-8 to TRBJ2-7; 7 bases are a match to TRBD2. CDR1 is SGHVS and CDR2 is FQNEAQ in the germline V gene. The length of the CDR3 is 15 residues. V was pared by 4 bases and J by 0 bases, with 6 bases of the junction left unmatched. CDR3 loop: CASSSLAVSSYEQYF. CDR3 sequence (DNA): TGTGCCAGCAGCTCGCTAGCGGTCAGCTCCTACGAGCAGTACTTC. Using reference TRBV7-8 and TRBJ2-7 for the parts outside the CDR3, the full variable domain is GAGVSQSPRYKVAKRGQDVALRCDPISGHVSLFWYQQALGQGPEFLTYFQNEAQLDKSGLPSDRFFAERPEGSVSTLKIQRTQQEDSAVYLCASSSLAVSSYEQYFGPGTRLTVT.

In its sample, this clone was seen once. CDR3 coding DNA: TGTGCCAGCAGTCCTGACATATGGACTGAAGCTTTCTTT. It specifies CASSPDIWTEAFF. The V gene is TRBV5-5, the J gene TRBJ1-1; D is ambiguous. In germline, CDR1 is SGHKS, CDR2 YYEKEE (reference sequence). CDR3 length: 13 amino acids. Trimming removed 5 bases from V and 5 bases from J, with 13 bases in between.

The V gene is TRBV13, the J gene TRBJ2-2; D not certain. The CDR3 loop spans 15 amino acids. V lost 6 bases, J lost 4 bases, and 15 bases lay in between. CDR1 is PRHDT, CDR2 FYEKMQ, per germline (reference sequence). CDR3 DNA sequence: TGTGCCAGCAGAAGGTATTCGGCTGGCACCGGGGAGCTGTTTTTT. As protein: CASRRYSAGTGELFF.

The chain is built from TRBV4-1 and TRBJ1-1, with TRBD1 matching 11 bases. The junction had 9 bases not matched to a gene; V was cut back by 4 bases and J by 5 bases. The CDR3 totals 16 residues. Germline V CDR1 and CDR2: MGHRA, YSYEKL. The CDR3 loop is CASSRGQGAANTEAFF. CDR3 coding DNA: TGCGCCAGCAGCCGTGGACAGGGGGCAGCGAATACTGAAGCTTTCTTT.

This chain links TRBV6-1 with TRBJ1-5; D might be TRBD1 (5 bases). Trimming shortened V by 1 base and J by 9 bases, and 19 bases separated the two germline ends. CDR3 length: 16 amino acids. Per the germline V gene, CDR1 is MNHNS and CDR2 is SASEGT. The chain's CDR3 is CASSEGVRVFSTPQHF. Written as DNA, the CDR3 is TGTGCCAGCAGTGAAGGTGTCAGGGTCTTTTCCACGCCCCAGCATTTT.

The chain carries TRBV7-3 and TRBJ2-1, with D hard to call. There are 13 residues in the CDR3. V dropped 5 bases and J dropped 4 bases, with 9 bases sitting between them. In germline, CDR1 is SGHTA, CDR2 FQGTGA. The CDR3 region has the DNA TGTGCCAGCAGCCAAAATAGTTACAATGAGCAGTTCTTC. Its translation: CASSQNSYNEQFF.